This is a list of T cell receptor beta chains from one sample in a study of blood T cell repertoires in COVID-19. Only in-frame clones appear in the TCRdb table, and some are missing; sequencing was by immunoSEQ multiplex PCR. The table shows 200,000 to 250,000 clones, with 85% to 90% occurring only once. Sequenced material: PBMCs or T cells enriched from blood (not recorded which). The receptors shown here come from a woman in her forties or fifties with acute COVID-19. CDR3s include the opening cysteine and the closing phenylalanine or tryptophan. The D gene is left open where the match is weak. Not every row has a clone size; where given, it reads once, few, many or a size class.

j_call d_call clone_size v_call cdr3_nt cdr3_aa
TRBJ2-5 NA NA TRBV15 TGTGCCACCAGCAGGAGGCGGCAAGAGACCCAGTACTTC CATSRRRQETQYF
TRBJ1-1 NA NA TRBV7-9 TGTGCCAGCAGCTTAGGTCAGACACAAGCTTTCTTT CASSLGQTQAFF
TRBJ2-5 NA NA TRBV5-6 TGTGCCAGCAGCTTATTCAGGGGAGAGGGGACCCAGTACTTC CASSLFRGEGTQYF
TRBJ2-3 TRBD2 once TRBV11-2 TGTGCCAGCAGCTTAGCTAGCGGGAGGGCCCCAGATACGCAGTATTTT CASSLASGRAPDTQYF
TRBJ2-7 TRBD1 once TRBV6-5 TGTGCCAGCAGAACCGGACAGGGGTTTTCCTACGAGCAGTACTTC CASRTGQGFSYEQYF
TRBJ2-5 TRBD2 NA TRBV5-1 TGCGCCAGCAGCCCTAGCGGGACTTCTCAAGAGACCCAGTACTTC CASSPSGTSQETQYF
TRBJ2-3 NA NA TRBV2 TGTGCCAGCAGTGAGGTCATGGGGAGAGATACGCAGTATTTT CASSEVMGRDTQYF
TRBJ2-7 NA NA TRBV28 TGTGCCAGCAGGGCCCACTACGAGCAGTACTTC CASRAHYEQYF
TRBJ2-3 TRBD2 NA TRBV9 TGTGCCAGCAGCGTAGGGGGACTAGCCATTACAGATACGCAGTATTTT CASSVGGLAITDTQYF
TRBJ1-1 NA NA TRBV7-2 TGTGCCAGCAGCCACAGGGTTCGGACTGAAGCTTTCTTT CASSHRVRTEAFF
TRBJ2-1 TRBD2 NA TRBV7-6 TGTGCCAGCAGCTTCTCCTCAGGACTAGGAGGTGGTGAGCAGTTCTTC CASSFSSGLGGGEQFF
TRBJ1-3 NA few TRBV5-8 TGTGCCAGCAGCTTTGGGGCCTTGGGGGCCTCTGGAAACACCATATATTTT CASSFGALGASGNTIYF
TRBJ1-1 TRBD1 NA TRBV27 TGTGCCAGCAGTTTAAAGGGGGCAGGGGGGCTGAACACTGAAGCTTTCTTT CASSLKGAGGLNTEAFF
TRBJ2-1 NA NA TRBV28 TGTGCCAGCAGGACACCGGGACTCATAAATGAGCAGTTCTTC CASRTPGLINEQFF
TRBJ2-7 TRBD2 NA TRBV28 TGTGCCAGCAGTTTAATAGCGGGGCACTACGAGCAGTACTTC CASSLIAGHYEQYF
TRBJ1-1 NA NA TRBV6-2/TRBV6-3 TGTGCCAGCAGTTACTTCGGGGTGGGAAACACTGAAGCTTTCTTT CASSYFGVGNTEAFF
TRBJ1-5 TRBD1 NA TRBV6-2/TRBV6-3 TGTGCCAGCAGTCGACAGGGCACAACGAATCAGCCCCAGCATTTT CASSRQGTTNQPQHF
TRBJ1-5 NA few TRBV24-1 TGTGCCACCAGTGAGACCCAGGGGTTTCAGCCCCAGCATTTT CATSETQGFQPQHF
TRBJ1-2 TRBD1 NA TRBV6-5 TGTGCCAGCAGGATAACAGGGGCGGTCTATGGCTACACCTTC CASRITGAVYGYTF
TRBJ2-3 TRBD2 NA TRBV5-5 TGTGCCAGCAGCTTGGGGTGGTCTAGCGGGGGAGATACGCAGTATTTT CASSLGWSSGGDTQYF
TRBJ1-1 NA NA TRBV7-2 TGTGCCAGCAGCTCCGGGGGTGGGCGAGGGACTGAAGCTTTCTTT CASSSGGGRGTEAFF
TRBJ1-4 NA NA TRBV30 TGTGCCTGGAGTGTATCAGGGGCTAGCGGTGAAAAACTGTTTTTT CAWSVSGASGEKLFF
TRBJ1-2 TRBD1 NA TRBV19 TGTGCCAGTAGTGAAAGGGACAGGGGGCATTATGGCTACACCTTC CASSERDRGHYGYTF
TRBJ2-5 NA NA TRBV27 TGTGCCAGCAGGCCCGCCAGGGGCCTCTGGGAGACCCAGTACTTC CASRPARGLWETQYF
TRBJ1-2 TRBD1 once TRBV6-5 TGTGCCAGCAGTTGGACAGGGGGGAATGGCTACACCTTC CASSWTGGNGYTF
TRBJ2-3 TRBD2 NA TRBV7-2 TGTGCCAGCAGCATACTAGCGGGTACCGACACAGATACGCAGTATTTT CASSILAGTDTDTQYF
TRBJ1-1 NA NA TRBV19 TGTGCCAGTAGTAAACCAGGGGCGAACACTGAAGCTTTCTTT CASSKPGANTEAFF
TRBJ2-5 NA NA TRBV21-1 TGTGCCAGCAGCCCCTGCACGGGAGAGAGGGAAGAGACCCAGTACTTC CASSPCTGEREETQYF
TRBJ1-1 TRBD1 NA TRBV20-1 TGCAGTGCTAGTGGACAGGCTCTGGGGACTGAAGCTTTCTTT CSASGQALGTEAFF
TRBJ1-6 NA NA TRBV9 TGTGCCAGCAGCCCGCGGGAGACAGGACCCTCCTATAATTCACCCCTCCACTTT CASSPRETGPSYNSPLHF
TRBJ2-7 TRBD1 NA TRBV5-8 TGTGCCAGCAGCCGCGGACAGGGAAGCTACGAGCAGTACTTC CASSRGQGSYEQYF
TRBJ1-6 NA NA TRBV7-9 TGTGCCAGCAGCTTTCGGACAGTAGATAATTCACCCCTCCACTTT CASSFRTVDNSPLHF
TRBJ1-4 NA NA TRBV18 TGTGCCAGCTCACCACCCCCGGGACAAGGTGAAAAACTGTTTTTT CASSPPPGQGEKLFF
TRBJ2-1 TRBD2 NA TRBV5-1 TGCGCCAGCAGCTTGGCCGGCGGGAGTTACGGTGAGCAGTTCTTC CASSLAGGSYGEQFF
TRBJ2-3 NA NA TRBV5-1 TGCGCCAGCAGCTGGCTGGGGCGGGGTAGCACAGATACGCAGTATTTT CASSWLGRGSTDTQYF
TRBJ2-3 TRBD2 NA TRBV27 TGTGCCAGCAGTTTATCCTTAGCGGGATCCTTCACAGATACGCAGTATTTT CASSLSLAGSFTDTQYF
TRBJ2-3 NA NA TRBV2 TGTGCCAGCAGCAACACAGATACGCAGTATTTT CASSNTDTQYF
TRBJ2-3 TRBD1 NA TRBV4-3 TGCGCCAGCAGCACTGGACAGGGGGCAACAGATACGCAGTATTTT CASSTGQGATDTQYF
TRBJ2-1 TRBD1 once TRBV7-9 TGTGCCAGCAGCCAACAGGGGGGCTCCTACAATGAGCAGTTCTTC CASSQQGGSYNEQFF
TRBJ1-1 NA NA TRBV14 TGTGCCAGCAGCCTGGACAACATGAACACTGAAGCTTTCTTT CASSLDNMNTEAFF
TRBJ1-1 NA NA TRBV28 TGTGCCAGCAGTTTACTGTCAGGGGTCACTGAAGCTTTCTTT CASSLLSGVTEAFF
TRBJ1-2 NA NA TRBV28 TGTGCCAGCCGGGCAGGGGAATGGTATGGCTACACCTTC CASRAGEWYGYTF
TRBJ2-7 NA NA TRBV28 TGTGCCAGCAGTTTACACAGGGTAACGGTCGAGCAGTACTTC CASSLHRVTVEQYF
TRBJ2-6 NA NA TRBV18 TGTGCCAGCTCAACATTCGAAAGCTCTGGGGCCAACGTCCTGACTTTC CASSTFESSGANVLTF
TRBJ2-1 TRBD2 NA TRBV7-3 TGTGCCAGCAGCCCCGGGACTAGCGGGAATGAGCAGTTCTTC CASSPGTSGNEQFF
TRBJ1-1 NA NA TRBV6-2/TRBV6-3 TGTGCCAGCAGTTTGTGGGGCCCTGGGCGTGCTGAAGCTTTCTTT CASSLWGPGRAEAFF
TRBJ2-3 NA NA TRBV3-1/TRBV3-2 TGTGCCAGCAGCCAAGGGTGGGCTAATACGCAGTATTTT CASSQGWANTQYF
TRBJ2-7 TRBD2 NA TRBV9 TGTGCCAGCAACCCAAGCGGGAGCTTTGACGAGCAGTACTTC CASNPSGSFDEQYF
TRBJ2-3 NA NA TRBV2 TGTGCCAGCAGTGTAGGGGCGAGCACAGATACGCAGTATTTT CASSVGASTDTQYF
TRBJ2-1 TRBD2 once TRBV6-5 TGTGCCAGCAGTTACTTGGGACTAGCGCGAGGATCTGAGCAGTTCTTC CASSYLGLARGSEQFF
TRBJ2-1 NA NA TRBV7-3 TGTGCCAGCAGCCCAGGGGCGGGCAGGGCAAATGAGCAGTTCTTC CASSPGAGRANEQFF
TRBJ1-1 NA once TRBV5-6 TGTGCCAGCAGCTTGACAGGGATGGGGACCACTGAAGCTTTCTTT CASSLTGMGTTEAFF
TRBJ1-3 TRBD1 NA TRBV14 TGTGCCAGCAGCCGACAGGGGGCAAGAGGAAACACCATATATTTT CASSRQGARGNTIYF
TRBJ2-7 NA once TRBV5-4 TGTGCCAGCAGCTTCGGGTCAGGGTCAGCCACCTACGAGCAGTACTTC CASSFGSGSATYEQYF